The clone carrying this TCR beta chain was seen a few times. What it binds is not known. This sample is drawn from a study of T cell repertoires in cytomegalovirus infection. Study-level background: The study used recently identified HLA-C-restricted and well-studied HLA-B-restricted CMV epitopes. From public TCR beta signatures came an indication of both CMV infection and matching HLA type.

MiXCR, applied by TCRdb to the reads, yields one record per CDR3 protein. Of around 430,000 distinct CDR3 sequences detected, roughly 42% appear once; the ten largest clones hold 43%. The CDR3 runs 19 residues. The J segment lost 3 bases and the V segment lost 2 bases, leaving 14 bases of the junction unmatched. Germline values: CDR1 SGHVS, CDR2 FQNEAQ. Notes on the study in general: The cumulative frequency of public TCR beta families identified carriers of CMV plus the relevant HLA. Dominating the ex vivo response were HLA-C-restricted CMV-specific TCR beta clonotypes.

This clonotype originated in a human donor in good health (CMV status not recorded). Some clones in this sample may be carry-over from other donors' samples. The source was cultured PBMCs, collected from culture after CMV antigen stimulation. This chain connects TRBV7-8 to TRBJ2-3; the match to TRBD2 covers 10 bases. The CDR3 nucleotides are TGTGCCAGCAGCTTACCACAGGGGCCTAGCGGGAGAAGGACAGATACGCAGTATTTT. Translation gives CASSLPQGPSGRRTDTQYF.